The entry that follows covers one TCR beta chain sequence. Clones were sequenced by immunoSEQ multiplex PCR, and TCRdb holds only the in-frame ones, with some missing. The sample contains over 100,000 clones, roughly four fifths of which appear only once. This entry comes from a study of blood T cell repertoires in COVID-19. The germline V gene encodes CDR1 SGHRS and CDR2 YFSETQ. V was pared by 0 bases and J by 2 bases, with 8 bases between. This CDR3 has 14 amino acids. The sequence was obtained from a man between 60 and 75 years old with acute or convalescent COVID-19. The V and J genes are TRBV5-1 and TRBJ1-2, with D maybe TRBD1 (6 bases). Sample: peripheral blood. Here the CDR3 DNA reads TGCGCCAGCAGCTTGGGGGACACGAACTATGGCTACACCTTC. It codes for CASSLGDTNYGYTF.